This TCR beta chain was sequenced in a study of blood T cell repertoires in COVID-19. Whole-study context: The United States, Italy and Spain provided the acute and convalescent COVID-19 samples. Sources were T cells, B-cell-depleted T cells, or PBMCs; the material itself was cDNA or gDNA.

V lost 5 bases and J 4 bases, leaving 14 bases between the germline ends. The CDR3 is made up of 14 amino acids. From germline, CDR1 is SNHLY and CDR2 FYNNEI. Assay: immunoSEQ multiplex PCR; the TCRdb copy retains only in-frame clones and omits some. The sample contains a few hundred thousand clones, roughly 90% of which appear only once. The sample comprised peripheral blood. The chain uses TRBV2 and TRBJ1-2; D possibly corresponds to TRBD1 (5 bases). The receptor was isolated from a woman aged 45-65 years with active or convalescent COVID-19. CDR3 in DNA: TGTGCCAGCAGTTCCGACAGTTTCCGCTATGGCTACACCTTC. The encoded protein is CASSSDSFRYGYTF.